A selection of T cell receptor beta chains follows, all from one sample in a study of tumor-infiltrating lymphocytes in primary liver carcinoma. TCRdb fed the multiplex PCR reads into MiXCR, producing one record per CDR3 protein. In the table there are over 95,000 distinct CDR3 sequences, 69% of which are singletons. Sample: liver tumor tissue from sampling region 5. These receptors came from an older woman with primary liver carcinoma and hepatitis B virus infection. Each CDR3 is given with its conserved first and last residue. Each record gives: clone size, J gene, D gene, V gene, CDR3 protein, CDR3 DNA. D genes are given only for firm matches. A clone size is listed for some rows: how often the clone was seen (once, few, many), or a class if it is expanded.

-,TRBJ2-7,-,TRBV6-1,CGSSVSYEQYF,TGTGGCAGCAGTGTCTCCTACGAGCAGTACTTC
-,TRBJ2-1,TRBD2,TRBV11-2,CTRCWRLAGGPGDEQFF,TGTACCAGGTGCTGGAGACTAGCGGGAGGGCCGGGGGATGAGCAGTTCTTC
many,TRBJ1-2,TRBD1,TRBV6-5,CASSYDRGSGYGYTF,TGTGCCAGCAGTTATGACAGGGGGTCGGGCTATGGCTACACCTTC
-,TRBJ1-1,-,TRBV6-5,CASSRDINSEVFF,TGTGCCAGCAGCCGGGACATCAACAGTGAAGTTTTCTTT
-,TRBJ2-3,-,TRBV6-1,CASSVLARSAANTDTQYF,TGTGCCAGCAGTGTATTAGCACGGTCGGCGGCTAACACAGATACACAGTATTTT
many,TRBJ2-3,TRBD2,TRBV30,CAWKQLAVSTDTQYF,TGTGCCTGGAAACAACTAGCGGTGAGCACAGATACGCAGTATTTT
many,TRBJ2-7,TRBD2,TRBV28,CASSRTSGGYEQYF,TGTGCCAGCAGTCGGACTAGCGGGGGCTACGAGCAGTACTTC
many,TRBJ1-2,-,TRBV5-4,CASSLAGNYGYTF,TGTGCCAGCAGCTTGGCTGGGAACTATGGCTACACCTTC
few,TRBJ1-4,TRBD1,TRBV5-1,CASGLRGQGGEKLFF,TGCGCCAGCGGTCTTAGGGGACAGGGAGGTGAAAAACTGTTTTTT
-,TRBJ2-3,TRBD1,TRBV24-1,CATSVPGDRRTDTQYF,TGTGCCACCAGTGTCCCTGGGGACAGGCGGACAGATACGCAGTATTTT
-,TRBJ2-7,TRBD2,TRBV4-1,CASSQDSPLTSQITYEQYF,TGCGCCAGCAGCCAAGATTCACCCCTGACTAGCCAAATAACCTACGAGCAGTACTTC
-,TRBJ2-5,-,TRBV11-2,CANSLGLGSRETQYF,TGTGCAAACAGCTTGGGGCTGGGATCGCGAGAGACCCAGTACTTC
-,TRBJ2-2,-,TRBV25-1,CAEGGTQTGDTRELFF,TGTGCAGAAGGAGGTACCCAGACAGGAGACACCAGGGAGCTGTTTTTT
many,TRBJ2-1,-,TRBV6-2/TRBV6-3,CASSWSAANEQFF,TGTGCCAGCAGTTGGTCAGCGGCAAATGAGCAGTTCTTC
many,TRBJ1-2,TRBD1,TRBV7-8,CASSPDRERYTF,TGTGCCAGCAGCCCGGACAGGGAACGTTACACCTTC
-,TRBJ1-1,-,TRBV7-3,CASSLGVANTEAFF,TGTGCCAGCAGCTTAGGGGTAGCGAACACTGAAGCTTTCTTT
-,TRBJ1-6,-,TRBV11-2,CTSCGGYNSPLHF,TGTACCAGCTGCGGGGGGTATAATTCACCCCTCCACTTT
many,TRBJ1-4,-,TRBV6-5,CASSYSGPRSEKLFF,TGTGCCAGCAGTTACTCGGGCCCAAGGAGTGAAAAACTGTTTTTT
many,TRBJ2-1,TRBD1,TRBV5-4,CASSSRTGGDYNEQFF,TGTGCCAGCAGCTCGCGGACAGGGGGCGATTACAATGAGCAGTTCTTC
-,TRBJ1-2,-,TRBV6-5,CARSYFPKYGYTF,TGTGCCCGCAGTTACTTCCCTAAATATGGCTACACCTTC
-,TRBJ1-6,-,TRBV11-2,CASHGGYNSPLHF,TGTGCCAGCCACGGGGGGTATAATTCGCCCCTCCACTTT
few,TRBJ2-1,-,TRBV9,CASSAQNNEQFF,TGTGCCAGCAGCGCCCAAAACAATGAGCAGTTCTTC
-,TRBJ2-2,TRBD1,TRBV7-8,CASSLATGGIGNGELFF,TGTGCCAGCAGCCTAGCTACAGGGGGCATTGGCAATGGGGAGCTGTTTTTT
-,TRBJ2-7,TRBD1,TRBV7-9,CTSSTTGDPGEQYF,TGTACCAGCAGTACGACAGGGGATCCGGGAGAGCAGTACTTC
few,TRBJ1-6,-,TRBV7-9,CASSGTRGSPLHF,TGTGCCAGCAGCGGGACTAGGGGTTCACCCCTCCACTTC
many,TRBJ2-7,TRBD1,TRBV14,CASSRAGTGNEQYF,TGTGCCAGCAGCCGAGCAGGGACAGGGAACGAGCAGTACTTC
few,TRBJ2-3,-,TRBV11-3,CASSFRSNTDTQYF,TGTGCTAGCAGCTTCAGGAGTAACACAGATACGCAGTATTTT
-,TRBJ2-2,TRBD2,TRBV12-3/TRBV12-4,CAGSGEVGTEELFF,TGTGCCGGCAGCGGGGAAGTGGGCACCGAGGAGCTGTTTTTT
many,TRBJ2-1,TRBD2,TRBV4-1,CASSQDSPTVGTSGYEQFF,TGCGCCAGCAGCCAAGACTCCCCGACGGTAGGGACTAGCGGATATGAGCAGTTCTTC
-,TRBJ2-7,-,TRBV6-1,CASSKGGLCTYEQYF,TGTGCCAGCAGTAAGGGGGGCTTATGCACTTACGAGCAGTACTTC
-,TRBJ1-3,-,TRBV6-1,CASSGDPQRGGNTICF,TGTGCCAGCAGTGGGGACCCTCAACGGGGTGGAAACACCATATGTTTT
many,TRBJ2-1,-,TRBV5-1,CASSLEGSSYNEQFF,TGCGCCAGCAGCTTGGAAGGGAGCTCCTACAATGAGCAGTTCTTC
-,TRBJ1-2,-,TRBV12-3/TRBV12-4,CASNRAGTYGYTF,TGTGCGAGCAATCGCGCAGGGACCTATGGCTACACCTTC
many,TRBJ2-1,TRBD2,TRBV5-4,CASSSPSGSRDEQFF,TGTGCCAGCAGCTCGCCTAGCGGGAGTAGGGATGAGCAGTTCTTC
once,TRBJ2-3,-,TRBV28,CGSNFGGPDTQYF,TGTGGCAGCAATTTCGGGGGCCCAGATACGCAGTATTTT